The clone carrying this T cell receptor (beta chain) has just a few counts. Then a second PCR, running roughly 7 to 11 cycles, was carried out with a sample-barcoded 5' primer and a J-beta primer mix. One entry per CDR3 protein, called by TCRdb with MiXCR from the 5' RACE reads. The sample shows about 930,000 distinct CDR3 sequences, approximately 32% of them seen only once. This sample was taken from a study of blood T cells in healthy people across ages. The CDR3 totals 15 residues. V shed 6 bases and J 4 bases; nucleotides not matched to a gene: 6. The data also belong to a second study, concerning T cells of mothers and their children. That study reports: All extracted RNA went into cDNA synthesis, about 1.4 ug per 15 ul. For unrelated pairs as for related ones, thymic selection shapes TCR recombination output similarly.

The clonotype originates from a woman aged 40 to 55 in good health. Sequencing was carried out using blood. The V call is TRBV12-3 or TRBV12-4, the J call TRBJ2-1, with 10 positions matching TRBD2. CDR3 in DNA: TGTGCCAGCAGCCGAGGACTAGCGGTTTACAATGAGCAGTTCTTC. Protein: CASSRGLAVYNEQFF.